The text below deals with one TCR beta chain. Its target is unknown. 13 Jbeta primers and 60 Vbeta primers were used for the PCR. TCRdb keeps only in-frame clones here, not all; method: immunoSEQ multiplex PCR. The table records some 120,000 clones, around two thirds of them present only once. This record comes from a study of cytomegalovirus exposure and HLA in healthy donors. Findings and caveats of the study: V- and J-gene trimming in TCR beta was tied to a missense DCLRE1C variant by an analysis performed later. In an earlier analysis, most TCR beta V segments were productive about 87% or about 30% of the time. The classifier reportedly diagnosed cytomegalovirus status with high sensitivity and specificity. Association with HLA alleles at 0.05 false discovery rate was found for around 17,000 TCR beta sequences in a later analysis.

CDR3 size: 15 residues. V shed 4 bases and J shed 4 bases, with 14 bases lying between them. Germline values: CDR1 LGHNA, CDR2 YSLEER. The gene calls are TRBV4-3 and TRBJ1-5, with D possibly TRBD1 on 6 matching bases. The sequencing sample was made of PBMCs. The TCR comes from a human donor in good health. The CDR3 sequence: CASSLLRGGNQPQHF. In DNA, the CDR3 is TGCGCCAGCAGCCTTCTCAGGGGCGGGAATCAGCCCCAGCATTTT.